The 8 T cell receptor beta chains below come from one sample, sequenced in a study of T-cell reconstitution after alpha-beta-depleted transplantation in children. Molecular barcoding with unique molecular identifiers was used for the TCRbeta library. TCRdb reprocessed the PCR reads with MiXCR, giving one entry per CDR3 protein. This sample has around 200,000 distinct CDR3 sequences; 7.5% to 9.5% occur once, and the top ten carry approximately 40%. Sequenced here: PBMCs, mostly from graft donor cells, sampled 360 days after TCRalphabeta/CD19-depleted stem cell transplant. Receptors originate from a male patient aged 2 to 10 who had a stem cell transplant for acute myeloid leukemia, so the T cells may come from the graft donor.

This clonotype was recorded at least ten times. The chain carries TRBV7-6 and TRBJ2-2; 8 bases align to TRBD2. The germline CDR1 and CDR2 sequences are SGHVS and FNYEAQ. The length of the CDR3 is 16 residues. V shed 8 bases, J shed 3 bases, and the junction held 11 bases outside the gene matches. The CDR3 DNA reads as TGTGCCAGCGGTAGCGGGATGATAACTCACACCGGGGAGCTGTTTTTT. It translates to CASGSGMITHTGELFF. Using reference TRBV7-6 and TRBJ2-2 for the parts outside the CDR3, the full variable domain is GAGVSQSPRYKVTKRGQDVALRCDPISGHVSLYWYRQALGQGPEFLTYFNYEAQQDKSGLPNDRFSAERPEGSISTLTIQRTEQRDSAMYRCASGSGMITHTGELFFGEGSRLTVL.

The chain joins TRBV5-1 to TRBJ1-2; D is unresolved. Trimming pared 1 base from V and 2 bases from J, leaving 9 bases between. Germline V gene sequence: CDR1 SGHRS, CDR2 YFSETQ. This CDR3 has 14 amino acids. CDR3 residues: CASSLSQINYGYTF. The CDR3 nucleotides are TGCGCCAGCAGCTTGAGTCAGATCAACTATGGCTACACCTTC.

The J gene is TRBJ1-3, the V gene TRBV5-5; D not resolved. From germline, CDR1 is SGHKS and CDR2 YYEKEE (reference sequence). V was clipped by 2 bases and J by 4 bases, with 10 bases between them. The CDR3 consists of 14 residues. The CDR3 coding sequence is TGTGCCAGCAGCTTCTCGAGTTCAGGAAACACCATATATTTT. Amino acids: CASSFSSSGNTIYF. Together with reference TRBV5-5 and TRBJ1-3, the CDR3 gives the full variable domain: DAGVTQSPTHLIKTRGQQVTLRCSPISGHKSVSWYQQVLGQGPQFIFQYYEKEERGRGNFPDRFSARQFPNYSSELNVNALLLGDSALYLCASSFSSSGNTIYFGEGSWLTVV.

This clonotype was counted many times. This chain uses TRBV10-3 with TRBJ2-2, with 8 bases identical to TRBD2. The junction had 6 bases not matched to a gene; V was cut back by 8 bases and J by 4 bases. Germline V gives CDR1 ENHRY, CDR2 SYGVKD. This CDR3 is built from 14 residues. CDR3 amino acids: CAISRGAATGELFF. The DNA of the CDR3 is TGTGCCATCTCGCGGGGGGCGGCCACCGGGGAGCTGTTTTTT.

This clonotype was recorded a few times. This rearrangement joins TRBV10-3 to TRBJ2-3, with D tentatively TRBD2 (5 bases). Trimming took off 8 bases at V and 2 bases at J, with 35 bases between the two ends. Looked up from germline, CDR1 is ENHRY and CDR2 is SYGVKD. This CDR3 comprises 21 residues. The CDR3 DNA is TGTGCCATCGGGGTTAATCTGGACTCTGGCCTCACCCAGAAAAACACAGATACGCAGTATTTT. Its protein product is CAIGVNLDSGLTQKNTDTQYF.

This clonotype was seen more than once but under ten times. This sequence joins TRBV11-1 and TRBJ2-1; 14 bases agree with TRBD2. The CDR3 is 19 residues long. From germline, CDR1 is SGHAT and CDR2 FQDESV (reference sequence). After removal of 0 bases from V and 2 bases from J, the junction contained 6 bases not matched to a gene. Written as DNA, the CDR3 is TGTGCCAGCAGCTTAGCGGGACTAGCGGGAGAGATCCCCTACAATGAGCAGTTCTTC. It yields the protein CASSLAGLAGEIPYNEQFF.

This clonotype was seen only a few times. The CDR3 coding sequence is TGTGCCAGCAGCCCAATCCCGGGACAGGGCTACGAGCAGTACGTC. It specifies CASSPIPGQGYEQYV. This chain uses TRBV6-1 with TRBJ2-7, with 9 bases matching TRBD1. Germline CDR1 reads MNHNS; CDR2 reads SASEGT. CDR3 size: 15 residues. With V trimmed by 6 bases and J by 3 bases, 9 bases remained unmatched.

The chain couples TRBV5-6 to TRBJ2-7, with TRBD1 matching over 7 bases. The trim removed 4 bases at V and 5 bases at J, leaving 12 bases unmatched. This CDR3 is 15 amino acids long. Per germline, CDR1 SGHDT and CDR2 YYEEEE. The CDR3: CASSRGTADRDEQYF. For the CDR3, the DNA is TGTGCCAGCAGCAGAGGGACAGCCGACCGGGACGAGCAGTACTTC.